One sample yielded the 4 T cell receptor beta chains listed below, sequenced in a study of CD8+ T cells in alopecia areata (dated by TCRdb to between 2017 and 2018). The protocol used for the library was the immunoSEQ multiplex PCR assay. For TCR sequencing, RNA was extracted from every sample and reverse transcribed into cDNA to serve as template. TCRdb limited this immuneACCESS table to in-frame rearrangements with V and J called. A share of clones is missing; checked studies link under half to unresolved V genes, and the rest is unexplained. For this sample the table gives fewer than 110,000 clones, of which 70% to 90% were detected only once. In total, the top ten clones hold 11% of the sample. The treatment or condition label corresponds to: oral pan-JAK inhibitor, 5-10 mg twice daily. Source: CD8+ T cells sorted from blood, taken around week 30, from a patient treated with tofacitinib. The origin of the receptors is a human donor with alopecia areata.

Points on this clone: Other DNA sequences from this sample encode an identical CDR3 as well. V is TRBV27 and J is TRBJ2-7; D might be TRBD1 or TRBD2, each matching 5 bases. The CDR3 consists of 13 residues. Germline V CDR1 and CDR2: MNHEY, SMNVEV (reference sequence). V was shortened by 3 bases and J by 2 bases, with 8 bases between the two germline ends. CDR3 loop: CASSLRGAYEQYF. The CDR3 bases are TGTGCCAGCAGTTTGAGGGGCGCCTACGAGCAGTACTTC.

CDR3 residues: CSVTGYSYEQYF. The CDR3 coding sequence is TGCAGCGTTACAGGGTACTCCTACGAGCAGTACTTC. The chain is built from TRBV29-1 and TRBJ2-7; weak D call: TRBD1 (6 bases). Trimming cost V 5 bases and J 0 bases, with 8 bases left between them. The CDR3 sequence is 12 residues long. Germline values: CDR1 SQVTM, CDR2 ANQGSEA.

This chain's CDR3 is CASSQGGANTGELFF. CDR3 sequence (DNA): TGTGCCAGCAGCCAAGGAGGGGCTAACACCGGGGAGCTGTTTTTT. The J gene is TRBJ2-2, the V gene TRBV14; D may be TRBD1 or TRBD2 (5 bases each). V lost 1 base and J 2 bases, leaving 8 bases between the germline ends. Germline CDR1 reads SGHDN; CDR2 reads FVKESK. The CDR3 covers 15 residues.

The V call is TRBV4-1, the J call TRBJ2-1; 8 bases map to TRBD2. This CDR3 has 13 residues. V lost 1 base and J lost 8; bases outside the gene matches: 1. In germline, CDR1 is MGHRA, CDR2 YSYEKL. The DNA of the CDR3 is TGCGCCAGCAGCCAAGCGGGACTAGATGAGCAGTTCTTC. As protein: CASSQAGLDEQFF.